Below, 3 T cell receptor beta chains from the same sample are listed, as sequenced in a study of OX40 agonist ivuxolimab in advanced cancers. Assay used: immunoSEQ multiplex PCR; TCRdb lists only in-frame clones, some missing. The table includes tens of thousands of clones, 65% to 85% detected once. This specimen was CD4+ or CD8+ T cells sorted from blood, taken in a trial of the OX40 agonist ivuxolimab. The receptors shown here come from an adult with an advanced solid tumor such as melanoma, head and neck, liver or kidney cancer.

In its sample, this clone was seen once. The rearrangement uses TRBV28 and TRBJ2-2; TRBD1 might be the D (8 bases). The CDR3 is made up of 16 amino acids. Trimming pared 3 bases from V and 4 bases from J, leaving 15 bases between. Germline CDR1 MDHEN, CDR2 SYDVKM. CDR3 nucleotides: TGTGCCAGCAGTTTCGGGGGGACAGGAAGCACCGGGGAGCTGTTTTTT. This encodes CASSFGGTGSTGELFF.

The CDR3: CASSVAELAGGADTQYF. CDR3 bases: TGTGCCAGCAGCGTAGCCGAACTAGCGGGGGGTGCAGATACGCAGTATTTT. The gene calls are TRBV9 and TRBJ2-3, with 12 positions matching TRBD2. The V gene end was trimmed by 0 bases and the J gene end by 4 bases; junction bases not matched to a gene: 6. Looked up from germline, CDR1 is SGDLS and CDR2 is YYNGEE. CDR3 size: 17 residues.

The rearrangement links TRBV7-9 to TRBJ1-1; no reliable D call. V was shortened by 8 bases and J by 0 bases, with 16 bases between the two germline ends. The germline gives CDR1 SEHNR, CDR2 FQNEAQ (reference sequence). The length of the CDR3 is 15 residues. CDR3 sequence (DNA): TGTGCCAGCTGGAACGGGCAGAACTTGAACACTGAAGCTTTCTTT. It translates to CASWNGQNLNTEAFF.